The rows below give T cell receptor beta chains drawn from one sample of a study of T-cell reconstitution after alpha-beta-depleted transplantation in children. Each CDR3 protein is one row after TCRdb ran MiXCR on the PCR reads. The profile shows 580,000 or so distinct CDR3 sequences, roughly 23% of them singletons. The sequenced sample was PBMCs, mostly from graft donor cells, obtained 360 days after TCRalphabeta/CD19-depleted stem cell transplant. The receptors derive from a boy under two years old who had a stem cell transplant for acute myeloid leukemia, so the T cells may come from the graft donor. Both conserved end residues are part of each CDR3. Each record gives: clone size, V gene, J gene, D gene, CDR3 protein, CDR3 DNA. D genes are given only for firm matches. Rows may omit the clone size; those that give it use once, few, many or a size class.

few	TRBV5-5	TRBJ2-2	-	CASSSGNGELFF	TGTGCCAGCAGCTCCGGAAACGGGGAGCTGTTTTTT
-	TRBV29-1	TRBJ2-5	-	CSVGGRVDNNLQETQYF	TGCAGCGTTGGAGGCCGGGTGGACAATAACCTTCAAGAGACCCAGTACTTC
-	TRBV9	TRBJ2-3	TRBD1	CASSSRGGEVETQYF	TGTGCCAGCAGTTCCAGAGGGGGCGAGGTAGAGACGCAGTATTTT
few	TRBV4-3	TRBJ2-7	-	CASSQVLGQVYEQYF	TGCGCCAGCAGCCAAGTGTTGGGACAAGTCTACGAGCAGTACTTC
few	TRBV4-3	TRBJ2-3	TRBD2	CASSQDGTSRDTQYF	TGCGCCAGCAGCCAAGATGGGACTAGTCGAGATACGCAGTATTTT
many	TRBV12-3/TRBV12-4	TRBJ1-1	TRBD1	CASSLATGTGNTEAFF	TGTGCCAGCAGTTTAGCGACAGGGACTGGGAACACTGAAGCTTTCTTT
-	TRBV12-3/TRBV12-4	TRBJ2-3	TRBD1	CASSLDGTGTDTQYF	TGTGCCAGCAGTTTAGACGGGACAGGGACAGATACGCAGTATTTT
-	TRBV7-8	TRBJ2-1	TRBD2	CASSSPTSGGPYNEQFF	TGTGCCAGCAGCTCCCCGACTAGCGGGGGGCCTTACAATGAGCAGTTCTTC
-	TRBV27	TRBJ2-7	-	CASSFYPGSYEQYF	TGTGCCAGCAGTTTCTATCCGGGTTCCTACGAGCAGTACTTC
few	TRBV20-1	TRBJ2-3	-	CSARDARLQGGTDTQYF	TGCAGTGCTAGAGATGCACGGCTCCAGGGTGGCACAGATACGCAGTATTTT
-	TRBV7-9	TRBJ2-3	-	CASSLAAPARTDTQYF	TGTGCCAGCAGCTTAGCTGCACCGGCGAGAACAGATACGCAGTATTTT
many	TRBV7-3	TRBJ2-7	TRBD1	CASSPGTGASYEQYF	TGTGCCAGCAGCCCCGGGACAGGGGCCTCCTACGAGCAGTACTTC
-	TRBV6-1	TRBJ2-1	TRBD1	CASSKRTGNVARSEQFF	TGTGCCAGCAGTAAGAGGACAGGGAACGTCGCTCGGAGTGAGCAGTTCTTC
many	TRBV11-3	TRBJ2-1	TRBD2	CASSFTGGTYNEQFF	TGTGCCAGCAGCTTCACGGGGGGGACCTACAATGAGCAGTTCTTC
-	TRBV20-1	TRBJ1-2	-	CSARDPRAGYGYTF	TGCAGTGCTAGAGACCCCAGGGCGGGCTATGGCTACACCTTC
few	TRBV28	TRBJ1-5	-	CASARDLLQPQHF	TGTGCCAGCGCCCGGGACCTACTTCAGCCCCAGCATTTT
-	TRBV5-6	TRBJ2-7	-	CASSLGGAGEQYF	TGTGCCAGCAGCTTGGGAGGTGCGGGCGAGCAGTACTTC
many	TRBV12-3/TRBV12-4	TRBJ2-3	-	CASSPGTQRTDTQYF	TGTGCCAGCAGTCCGGGGACTCAGCGCACAGATACGCAGTATTTT
-	TRBV6-2/TRBV6-3	TRBJ2-7	TRBD2	CASSYSPSGGASYEQYF	TGTGCCAGCAGTTACTCCCCTAGCGGGGGGGCCTCCTACGAGCAGTACTTC
-	TRBV12-3/TRBV12-4	TRBJ2-5	-	CASSLRSGAETQYF	TGTGCCAGCAGTTTAAGGTCGGGTGCGGAGACCCAGTACTTC
-	TRBV7-2	TRBJ2-7	TRBD1	CASSFGTGDLEQYF	TGTGCCAGCAGCTTCGGGACAGGGGACCTCGAGCAGTACTTC
many	TRBV10-3	TRBJ2-3	-	CAISDMADTQYF	TGTGCCATCAGCGATATGGCAGATACGCAGTATTTT
-	TRBV27	TRBJ1-2	-	CASSLNFRDYGYTF	TGTGCCAGCAGTTTAAACTTCAGGGACTATGGCTACACCTTC
many	TRBV5-1	TRBJ2-1	-	CASGGGTKNNEQFF	TGCGCCAGCGGCGGCGGCACTAAGAACAATGAGCAGTTCTTC
-	TRBV25-1	TRBJ2-5	TRBD1	CASSELDPGTGEETQYF	TGTGCCAGCAGTGAATTGGACCCAGGGACAGGAGAAGAGACCCAGTACTTC
few	TRBV29-1	TRBJ1-5	-	CSVKRTWEAGSQHF	TGCAGCGTTAAGAGAACTTGGGAGGCAGGGTCCCAGCATTTT
-	TRBV7-3	TRBJ2-1	-	CASSLTATIAGLPTDEQFF	TGTGCCAGCAGCTTAACGGCGACTATCGCGGGGTTGCCTACGGATGAGCAGTTCTTC
many	TRBV25-1	TRBJ1-4	-	CASSAPGANEKLFF	TGTGCCAGCAGCGCACCCGGGGCTAATGAAAAACTGTTTTTT
many	TRBV7-8	TRBJ2-2	-	CASTPGRKGPTNTGELFF	TGTGCCAGCACCCCTGGTAGGAAGGGACCTACGAACACCGGGGAGCTGTTTTTT
-	TRBV9	TRBJ1-1	-	CASSPRSGTLGGAFF	TGTGCCAGCAGCCCCCGTTCCGGGACACTGGGCGGAGCTTTCTTT
few	TRBV6-4	TRBJ2-3	-	CASSDSGTSDTQYF	TGTGCCAGCAGTGACTCAGGCACATCAGATACGCAGTATTTT
-	TRBV6-5	TRBJ2-7	-	CASSYEPLPYEQYF	TGTGCCAGCAGTTACGAACCTCTCCCCTACGAGCAGTACTTC
-	TRBV12-3/TRBV12-4	TRBJ2-1	TRBD1	CASTLGQGANNEQFF	TGTGCCAGCACCCTGGGACAGGGGGCGAACAATGAGCAGTTCTTC
-	TRBV11-2	TRBJ1-1	TRBD1	CASSLYRGRNTEAFF	TGTGCCAGCAGCTTATATAGGGGGCGGAACACTGAAGCTTTCTTT
few	TRBV4-3	TRBJ2-3	-	CASSSQRGDGTTDTQYF	TGCGCCAGCAGCTCCCAAAGGGGGGACGGGACCACAGATACGCAGTATTTT
-	TRBV20-1	TRBJ2-4	TRBD1	CSAGPGQGKNIQYF	TGCAGTGCAGGGCCGGGACAGGGGAAAAACATTCAGTACTTC
-	TRBV6-5	TRBJ1-3	-	CASSYYGQPVRSGNTIYF	TGTGCCAGCAGTTACTACGGGCAGCCAGTTCGCTCTGGAAACACCATATATTTT
many	TRBV4-1	TRBJ1-5	-	CASSQFGLSNQPQHF	TGCGCCAGCAGCCAATTCGGTCTAAGCAATCAGCCCCAGCATTTT
-	TRBV5-5	TRBJ1-1	-	CASFLGVENTEAFF	TGTGCCAGCTTCCTAGGGGTTGAAAACACTGAAGCTTTCTTT
-	TRBV4-2	TRBJ2-1	-	CASSPPRRWSSYNEQFF	TGTGCCAGCAGCCCCCCGCGCCGGTGGAGCTCCTACAATGAGCAGTTCTTC
few	TRBV20-1	TRBJ2-5	-	CSARDLGAPQETQYF	TGCAGTGCTAGAGATCTTGGGGCTCCACAAGAGACCCAGTACTTC
-	TRBV5-5	TRBJ1-6	-	CASSSGGHNSPLHF	TGTGCCAGCAGCTCGGGGGGCCATAATTCACCCCTCCACTTT
few	TRBV12-3/TRBV12-4	TRBJ2-6	-	CASSSTESGANVLTF	TGTGCCAGCAGTTCCACGGAATCTGGGGCCAACGTCCTGACTTTC
many	TRBV20-1	TRBJ2-1	-	CSARDQTPTSTFYNEQFF	TGCAGTGCTAGAGATCAGACTCCGACTAGTACCTTCTACAATGAGCAGTTCTTC
few	TRBV15	TRBJ2-3	-	CATSREVGADTQYF	TGTGCCACCAGCAGAGAGGTTGGCGCAGATACGCAGTATTTT
few	TRBV28	TRBJ1-6	-	CASSLYRARTLHF	TGTGCCAGCAGTTTATATCGGGCGCGCACCCTCCACTTT
few	TRBV5-4	TRBJ2-3	TRBD2	CASSDLAGGTDTQYF	TGTGCCAGCAGCGATCTAGCGGGGGGCACAGATACGCAGTATTTT
few	TRBV14	TRBJ1-3	-	CASSQVMGWTGNTIYF	TGTGCCAGCAGCCAAGTTATGGGATGGACTGGAAACACCATATATTTT
-	TRBV28	TRBJ1-5	-	CASSTDGALQPQHF	TGTGCCAGCAGCACGGACGGTGCTCTTCAGCCCCAGCATTTT
many	TRBV29-1	TRBJ2-2	-	CSAAASYSFTGELFF	TGCAGCGCCGCCGCGTCCTACTCCTTCACCGGGGAGCTGTTTTTT
once	TRBV20-1	TRBJ2-4	-	CSAIWVNENIQYF	TGCAGTGCTATCTGGGTGAACGAAAACATTCAGTACTTC
few	TRBV15	TRBJ1-2	-	CATSRDPGGVNGYTF	TGTGCCACCAGCAGAGATCCGGGTGGGGTTAATGGCTACACCTTC
few	TRBV15	TRBJ2-1	-	CATSRPGTPNEQFF	TGTGCCACCAGCAGACCGGGGACCCCTAATGAGCAGTTCTTC